The 22 T cell receptor beta chains below were found in one sample sequenced in a study of blood T cell repertoires in COVID-19. Libraries were prepared by immunoSEQ multiplex PCR; TCRdb keeps only in-frame clonotypes and omits some of them. The sample carries about 35,000 clones, 87% recorded once. The sequencing input was peripheral blood. Receptors were obtained from an older man with active COVID-19.

The chain carries TRBV3-1 (or the pseudogene TRBV3-2) and TRBJ1-2; D is unresolved. Trimming took 1 base from V and 2 from J, leaving 11 bases between them. The CDR3 totals 15 residues. The germline gives CDR1 LGHDT, CDR2 YNNKEL (reference sequence). CDR3 amino acids: CASSQAVAGNYGYTF. CDR3 bases: TGTGCCAGCAGCCAAGCAGTAGCGGGGAACTATGGCTACACCTTC.

The chain couples TRBV11-3 to TRBJ2-2, with D unclear. Trimming took off 2 bases at V and 6 bases at J, with 4 bases between the two ends. This CDR3 spans 12 amino acids. Germline CDR1 is SGHNT and CDR2 is YENEEA. CDR3 nucleotides: TGTGCCAGCAGCTTACCGGCCGGGGAGCTGTTTTTT. This sequence encodes CASSLPAGELFF.

This chain uses TRBV6-5 with TRBJ2-1; a possible D gene is TRBD2 (6 bases). This CDR3 has 11 amino acids. Trimming shortened V by 6 bases and J by 14 bases, and 14 bases separated the two germline ends. Germline-derived CDR1 and CDR2 are MNHEY and SVGAGI. Here the CDR3 DNA reads TGTGCCAGCAGCCCGGGGACTCGGGAGTTCTTC. Protein: CASSPGTREFF.

The chain carries TRBV28 and TRBJ2-7, with 10 bases that match TRBD2. Germline CDR1 and CDR2: MDHEN and SYDVKM. CDR3 length: 16 amino acids. V shed 5 bases and J 1 base; nucleotides not matched to a gene: 8. In DNA, the CDR3 is TGTGCCAGCAGTCCTATGACTAGCGGGTTTTCCTACGAGCAGTACTTC. It specifies CASSPMTSGFSYEQYF.

J is TRBJ2-1 and V is TRBV28; TRBD2 matches at 11 bases. Trimming cost V 5 bases and J 6 bases; bases outside gene matches: 12. Germline assignment: CDR1 MDHEN and CDR2 SYDVKM. CDR3 size: 17 residues. Written as DNA, the CDR3 is TGTGCCAGCAGTCCCCACAGTAGCGGGAGGGCCTTCAATGAGCAGTTCTTC. It yields the protein CASSPHSSGRAFNEQFF.

The chain recombines TRBV11-2 with TRBJ2-3, with TRBD2 identical over 11 bases. After removal of 4 bases from V and 0 bases from J, the junction contained 3 bases not matched to a gene. The CDR3 contains 16 residues. In germline, CDR1 is SGHAT, CDR2 FQNNGV. CDR3 coding DNA: TGTGCCAGCAGCTCCGGGACTAGCGGAAGCACAGATACGCAGTATTTT. This gives the protein CASSSGTSGSTDTQYF.

This chain uses TRBV3-1 (or the pseudogene TRBV3-2) with TRBJ1-1; unclear D gene. V dropped 4 bases and J dropped 5 bases, with 14 bases sitting between them. In germline, CDR1 is LGHDT, CDR2 YNNKEL (reference sequence). CDR3 size: 14 residues. CDR3 sequence (DNA): TGTGCCAGCAGCCCCCGTCTATGGCGGACTGAAGCTTTCTTT. This sequence encodes CASSPRLWRTEAFF.

The chain has TRBV19 and TRBJ2-2; D might be TRBD1 (6 bases). This CDR3 contains 14 residues. Germline CDR1 reads LNHDA; CDR2 reads SQIVND (reference sequence). The germline V and J ends were trimmed by 2 bases and 4 bases, with 8 bases remaining between them. Written as DNA, the CDR3 is TGTGCCAGTAGTATAACAGGGATCACCGGGGAGCTGTTTTTT. Protein product: CASSITGITGELFF. The full variable domain, completed using reference TRBV19 and TRBJ2-2, is DGGITQSPKYLFRKEGQNVTLSCEQNLNHDAMYWYRQDPGQGLRLIYYSQIVNDFQKGDIAEGYSVSREKKESFPLTVTSAQKNPTAFYLCASSITGITGELFFGEGSRLTVL.

The chain links TRBV19 to TRBJ2-1, with D possibly TRBD1 on 6 matching bases. The germline V gene has CDR1 LNHDA and CDR2 SQIVND (reference sequence). V lost 0 bases and J 15 bases, leaving 15 bases between the germline ends. CDR3 length: 13 residues. The DNA for the CDR3 is TGTGCCAGTAGTATAGATTTTTACAGGGCGCGGTTCTTC. Translated, it gives CASSIDFYRARFF.

The chain has TRBV20-1 and TRBJ2-3; D not certain. CDR1 and CDR2 (germline): DFQATT, SNEGSKA (reference sequence). Trimming cost V 3 bases and J 5 bases, with 18 bases left between them. The CDR3 covers 15 residues. The DNA of the CDR3 is TGCAGTGCTAGTAATTATGGTGCGGCGGTAGATACGCAGTATTTT. It translates to CSASNYGAAVDTQYF.

The J gene is TRBJ2-5, the V gene TRBV5-1; tentatively, D is TRBD1 (5 bases). The CDR3 is made up of 15 amino acids. Trimming took 0 bases from V and 7 from J, leaving 16 bases between them. The germline gives CDR1 SGHRS, CDR2 YFSETQ. This chain's CDR3 is CASSLEVGPAATQYF. The CDR3 bases are TGCGCCAGCAGCTTGGAGGTGGGGCCGGCCGCGACCCAGTACTTC.

This chain links TRBV6-5 with TRBJ2-7, with 10 bases lining up with TRBD2. The trim removed 7 bases at V and 5 bases at J, leaving 8 bases unmatched. This CDR3 has 14 residues. Germline-derived CDR1 and CDR2 are MNHEY and SVGAGI. The CDR3 region has the DNA TGTGCCAGCATGTTAGCGGGAGGCTATCACGAGCAGTACTTC. It encodes CASMLAGGYHEQYF.

The chain recombines TRBV10-1 with TRBJ2-2; the D is unclear. The CDR3 spans 13 residues. Per germline, CDR1 WNHNN and CDR2 SYGVQD (reference sequence). V was clipped by 6 bases and J by 7 bases, with 12 bases between them. CDR3 coding DNA: TGCGCCAGCAGCCAAAAGAACGGCGGGGAGCTGTTTTTT. Encoded protein: CASSQKNGGELFF.

This clone appeared a few times. The rearrangement uses TRBV6-1 and TRBJ2-4; D unresolved. Between the trimmed V and J ends, which lost 2 bases and 7 bases, there was a span of 9 bases. The CDR3 contains 13 residues. In germline, CDR1 is MNHNS, CDR2 SASEGT. The CDR3: CASSESYGNIQYF. DNA of the CDR3: TGTGCCAGCAGTGAAAGTTACGGGAACATTCAGTACTTC.

The chain recombines TRBV9 with TRBJ2-1; 9 nucleotides line up with TRBD2. CDR3 size: 15 residues. The junction had 0 bases not matched to a gene; V was cut back by 2 bases and J by 0 bases. The germline V gene encodes CDR1 SGDLS and CDR2 YYNGEE. For the CDR3, the DNA is TGTGCCAGCAGCGTTAGCGGGAGCTCCTACAATGAGCAGTTCTTC. As protein: CASSVSGSSYNEQFF.

The chain recombines TRBV5-4 with TRBJ1-5; 12 bases agree with TRBD1. Trimming took 3 bases from V and 3 from J; bases not matched to a gene: 7. Germline V gene data show CDR1 as SGHNT and CDR2 as YYREEE (reference sequence). This CDR3 has 17 residues. The DNA for the CDR3 is TGTGCCAGCAGCTCCGGGACAGGGGGCTGGAACAATCAGCCCCAGCATTTT. Translating it yields CASSSGTGGWNNQPQHF.

This chain connects TRBV6-5 to TRBJ1-2; D remains ambiguous. There are 12 residues in the CDR3. The V end lost 7 bases, the J end lost 0 bases, and 6 bases lay between the germline ends. Germline V lookup: CDR1 MNHEY, CDR2 SVGAGI. The CDR3 region has the DNA TGTGCCAGCATGGCCTCTAACTATGGCTACACCTTC. Its protein is CASMASNYGYTF.

The rearrangement joins TRBV4-3 to TRBJ2-2, with 12 bases fitting TRBD2. This CDR3 is built from 16 residues. V dropped 1 base and J dropped 6; count of bases not matched to a gene: 3. CDR1 and CDR2 from the germline V gene are LGHNA and YSLEER. As DNA, the CDR3 is TGCGCCAGCAGCCAAGGGACTAGCGGGATGGCCGGGGAGCTGTTTTTT. It is translated as CASSQGTSGMAGELFF.

The rearrangement uses TRBV18 and TRBJ2-2, with 7 bases lining up with TRBD1. V gave up 6 bases and J gave up 4 bases; unmatched junction bases: 8. CDR3 length equals 15 residues. CDR1 and CDR2 from the germline V gene are KGHSH and LQKENI. CDR3 protein: CASSPDRASTGELFF. The CDR3 nucleotides read TGTGCCAGCTCCCCCGACAGGGCGAGCACCGGGGAGCTGTTTTTT. Supplemented by reference TRBV18 and TRBJ2-2, the full variable domain reads NAGVMQNPRHLVRRRGQEARLRCSPMKGHSHVYWYRQLPEEGLKFMVYLQKENIIDESGMPKERFSAEFPKEGPSILRIQQVVRGDSAAYFCASSPDRASTGELFFGEGSRLTVL.

This clone was counted once. The CDR3 is CASSYSSRLDSGQYF. The CDR3 DNA follows: TGTGCCAGCAGTTACTCGTCCAGGCTCGATTCCGGGCAGTACTTC. The chain combines TRBV6-5 with TRBJ2-7, with unresolved D. CDR3 length: 15 residues. Germline V CDR1 and CDR2: MNHEY, SVGAGI. Between the trimmed V and J ends, which lost 0 bases and 9 bases, there was a span of 18 bases.

V is TRBV6-1 and J is TRBJ2-1; 10 bases agree with TRBD2. Trimming at V came to 1 base and at J to 2 bases, leaving 5 bases not matched to a gene. This CDR3 spans 17 amino acids. The germline CDR1 and CDR2 sequences are MNHNS and SASEGT. The CDR3 here is CASSEGILAGAYNEQFF. Written as DNA, the CDR3 is TGTGCCAGCAGTGAAGGGATCCTAGCGGGAGCCTACAATGAGCAGTTCTTC.

A single count supports this clone. The chain combines TRBV21-1 with TRBJ2-1; the table gives TRBD2 as D, unverified against the DNA. TRBV21-1 is assigned pseudogene status. The CDR3 contains 16 residues. Here the CDR3 reads CASKKELAGSYNEQFF. CDR3 DNA: TGTGCCAGCAAGAAGGAGCTAGCGGGGTCCTACAATGAGCAGTTCTTC.